Listed below are T cell receptor beta chains from one sample, sequenced in a study of blood T cell repertoires in COVID-19. Measured with immunoSEQ multiplex PCR; TCRdb has only the in-frame clones, and not every one. The profile shows roughly 190,000 clones, roughly 85% of them singletons. What was sequenced was peripheral blood. Source of these receptors: a woman aged 60 to 75 with acute or convalescent COVID-19. CDR3s include the opening cysteine and the closing phenylalanine or tryptophan. A D gene is named only where the DNA matches it firmly. Some rows mark clone size as missing; the rest say once, few, many or name a class of expanded clone.

D,size,J,V,CDR3,DNA
NA,NA,TRBJ1-5,TRBV28,CASSSIGQANQPQHF,TGTGCCAGCAGTTCTATTGGACAAGCTAATCAGCCCCAGCATTTT
TRBD1,once,TRBJ2-7,TRBV15,CATSRAGQGYEQYF,TGTGCCACCAGCAGAGCAGGACAGGGCTACGAGCAGTACTTC
NA,NA,TRBJ2-2,TRBV19,CASSMVRGNTGELFF,TGTGCCAGTAGTATGGTCAGGGGAAACACCGGGGAGCTGTTTTTT
NA,NA,TRBJ2-1,TRBV30,CAWRVDRGYNEQFF,TGTGCCTGGAGGGTGGACAGAGGATACAATGAGCAGTTCTTC
NA,few,TRBJ1-5,TRBV28,CASSFAGLNQPQHF,TGTGCCAGCAGTTTCGCGGGTCTCAATCAGCCCCAGCATTTT
NA,NA,TRBJ1-4,TRBV19,CASSDWETTNEKLFF,TGTGCCAGTAGTGACTGGGAGACCACTAATGAAAAACTGTTTTTT
NA,NA,TRBJ2-2,TRBV7-8,CASSSYLNTGELFF,TGTGCCAGCAGCTCATACTTGAACACCGGGGAGCTGTTTTTT
TRBD2,NA,TRBJ2-7,TRBV27,CASSFQTTSGSFYEQYF,TGTGCCAGCAGTTTTCAAACGACTAGCGGGAGCTTTTACGAGCAGTACTTC
TRBD2,NA,TRBJ2-1,TRBV7-9,CASTPLAGVNEQFF,TGTGCCAGCACCCCGCTAGCGGGAGTCAATGAGCAGTTCTTC
NA,NA,TRBJ2-5,TRBV28,CASSSPRRGQETQYF,TGTGCCAGCAGTTCCCCTCGCAGGGGCCAAGAGACCCAGTACTTC
NA,NA,TRBJ1-2,TRBV3-1/TRBV3-2,CASSQEWLNYGYTF,TGTGCCAGCAGCCAAGAATGGCTTAACTATGGCTACACCTTC
NA,NA,TRBJ1-2,TRBV18,CASSQGPDGYTF,TGTGCCAGCTCTCAGGGCCCGGATGGCTACACCTTC
NA,few,TRBJ1-2,TRBV28,CASSSPLRWGNYGYTF,TGTGCCAGCAGTTCTCCCCTTCGATGGGGCAACTATGGCTACACCTTC
TRBD1,NA,TRBJ1-2,TRBV5-8,CASSDGTGDFFYGYTF,TGTGCCAGCAGCGATGGGACAGGGGATTTTTTTTATGGCTACACCTTC
NA,once,TRBJ1-6,TRBV27,CASSFRGAPLHF,TGTGCCAGCAGTTTCCGGGGGGCACCCCTCCACTTT
NA,NA,TRBJ2-6,TRBV5-4,CASHNRPSGANVLTF,TGTGCCAGCCACAACCGTCCCTCTGGGGCCAACGTCCTGACTTTC
NA,NA,TRBJ2-5,TRBV27,CASANLRGIGETQYF,TGTGCCAGCGCAAATCTACGGGGAATAGGGGAGACCCAGTACTTC
TRBD1,NA,TRBJ1-5,TRBV27,CASSPSLGQGRDQPQHF,TGTGCCAGCAGTCCGTCCCTCGGACAGGGAAGGGATCAGCCCCAGCATTTT
NA,NA,TRBJ2-2,TRBV5-1,CASSLDGDTGELFF,TGCGCCAGCAGCTTGGACGGTGACACCGGGGAGCTGTTTTTT
NA,NA,TRBJ2-3,TRBV5-5,CASSLGLDSTDTQYF,TGTGCCAGCAGCTTGGGACTCGATAGCACAGATACGCAGTATTTT
NA,NA,TRBJ1-2,TRBV24-1,CATSSGYGYTF,TGTGCCACCAGTTCGGGGTACGGCTACACCTTC
NA,few,TRBJ2-7,TRBV11-2,CASSLDLRQYF,TGTGCCAGCAGCTTAGACCTCAGGCAGTACTTC
TRBD1,NA,TRBJ2-2,TRBV6-5,CASSWTGQVGGELFF,TGTGCCAGCAGTTGGACAGGTCAGGTTGGCGGGGAGCTGTTTTTT
NA,NA,TRBJ1-6,TRBV10-3,CAISEPLSNSPLHF,TGTGCCATCAGTGAGCCCCTTTCGAATTCACCCCTCCACTTT
TRBD2,NA,TRBJ2-1,TRBV6-4,CATRGEGSYNEQFF,TGTGCCACCCGGGGGGAGGGGTCCTACAATGAGCAGTTCTTC
TRBD2,NA,TRBJ2-5,TRBV6-2/TRBV6-3,CASSYRSGRVEETQYF,TGTGCCAGCAGTTACAGGAGTGGGAGGGTCGAAGAGACCCAGTACTTC
TRBD2,NA,TRBJ2-7,TRBV28,CASRAPGTSPPYEQYF,TGTGCCAGCAGGGCCCCCGGGACTAGTCCTCCCTACGAGCAGTACTTC
NA,NA,TRBJ1-1,TRBV7-6,CASSLGQVNTEAFF,TGTGCCAGCAGCTTAGGACAGGTCAACACTGAAGCTTTCTTT